This note documents a single TCR beta chain sequence. The sample is drawn from a study of T cell responses to AZD1222 COVID-19 vaccine. Produced via immunoSEQ multiplex PCR; TCRdb's table is partial and in-frame only. The sample comprises about 60,000 clones, 70% to 80% of which are singletons, and under 4.5% rests with the top ten. This receptor was identified in an adult who received the AZD1222 COVID-19 vaccine. This specimen consisted of peripheral blood, obtained 28 days after the second AZD1222 dose.

DNA for the CDR3: TGTGCCAGCAGCGTAGACGGGTTGGGCACCGGGGAGCTGTTTTTT. Translating it yields CASSVDGLGTGELFF. The V call is TRBV9, the J call TRBJ2-2; D gene ambiguous. The V gene's germline CDR1 is SGDLS and CDR2 YYNGEE. The germline V and J ends were trimmed by 0 bases and 4 bases, with 10 bases remaining between them. The CDR3 totals 15 residues.